Below, 6 T cell receptor beta chains from the same sample are listed, as sequenced in a study of shared clonotypes between healthy human individuals (dated by TCRdb to 2020 to 2021). The protocol used for the library was the immunoSEQ multiplex PCR assay. This is the immuneACCESS table as TCRdb keeps it, with only in-frame sequences that have V and J called. A part of the clones is gone; compared with another copy, unresolved V genes explain less than half, and the rest is unexplained. The sample records under 850,000 clones, 85% to 95% of which are singletons. The ten largest clones represent 20% to 30% of the sample. CD8 naive samples consisted of CD45RO-negative cells that were positively selected for CCR7, yielding a CD45RA+CCR7+ population without TemRA cells. Sequencing was performed on naive CD8+ T cells sorted from blood. The cell subset or site tag for this specimen amounts to: CD45RA+CCR7+. Receptor source: a man aged 25 to 40 in good health.

To note about this clone: Distinct nucleotide sequences in the sample also encode this CDR3. V gene TRBV9 combines with J gene TRBJ2-7; 16 bases match TRBD2. CDR1 SGDLS and CDR2 YYNGEE come from the germline V gene. The V and J ends lost 2 bases and 2 bases, in that order; junction bases with no gene match: 1. The CDR3 runs to 16 residues. The CDR3 loop reads CASSVGTSGRAYEQYF. In DNA, the CDR3 is TGTGCCAGCAGCGTGGGGACTAGCGGGAGGGCCTACGAGCAGTACTTC. The full variable domain, with the rest looked up from reference TRBV9 and TRBJ2-7, is DSGVTQTPKHLITATGQRVTLRCSPRSGDLSVYWYQQSLDQGLQFLIQYYNGEERAKGNILERFSAQQFPDLHSELNLSSLELGDSALYFCASSVGTSGRAYEQYFGPGTRLTVT.

The chain has TRBV7-9 and TRBJ1-5; 9 bases fit TRBD1. Unmatched junction bases numbered 14, after V lost 5 bases and J lost 0 bases. Germline V gives CDR1 SEHNR, CDR2 FQNEAQ (reference sequence). CDR3 length equals 19 residues. CDR3 region: CASSNEGTGNQYSNQPQHF. The CDR3 DNA sequence: TGTGCCAGCAGCAACGAGGGGACAGGGAATCAGTATAGCAATCAGCCCCAGCATTTT.

The chain carries TRBV30 and TRBJ2-3; 8 positions agree with TRBD2. Germline loops: CDR1 GTSNPN, CDR2 SVGIG (reference sequence). There are 15 residues in the CDR3. V was pared by 3 bases and J by 3 bases, with 8 bases of the junction left unmatched. CDR3 nucleotide sequence: TGTGCCTGGAGCGCAGGACTAGCCGGTACAGATACGCAGTATTTT. Amino acids: CAWSAGLAGTDTQYF.

This rearrangement joins TRBV12-2 to TRBJ2-7; the DNA was not compared with TRBD1, the D call given in the table. TRBV12-2 is deemed a pseudogene. This CDR3 has 14 residues. CDR3 DNA: TGTGCAAGTCGCTTAATATTGTACAGGAACGAGCAGTACTTC. Translated: CASRLILYRNEQYF.

The genes are TRBV25-1 and TRBJ1-2; tentatively, D is TRBD1 (5 bases). V lost 5 bases and J 4 bases, leaving 14 bases between the germline ends. The CDR3 loop spans 14 amino acids. The germline gives CDR1 MGHDK, CDR2 SYGVNS. DNA for the CDR3: TGTGCCAGCAGTCCGCTCGACAGCTTCTATGGCTACACCTTC. It codes for CASSPLDSFYGYTF.

The V call is TRBV7-2, the J call TRBJ2-7; D perhaps matches TRBD2 (5 bases). Germline-derived CDR1 and CDR2 are SGHTA and FQGNSA. The V and J ends lost 2 bases and 9 bases respectively, with 26 bases between them. The CDR3 loop spans 17 amino acids. In DNA form, the CDR3 reads TGTGCCAGCAGCTTATCCGCGGGTGGTTTCGGTTTGGCTGCGCAGTACTTC. This gives the protein CASSLSAGGFGLAAQYF. Filled out from reference TRBV7-2 and TRBJ2-7, the complete variable domain reads GAGVSQSPSNKVTEKGKDVELRCDPISGHTALYWYRQSLGQGLEFLIYFQGNSAPDKSGLPSDRFSAERTGGSVSTLTIQRTQQEDSAVYLCASSLSAGGFGLAAQYFGPGTRLTVT.